This T cell receptor (beta chain) was captured in a study of cytomegalovirus exposure and HLA in healthy donors. The V segment lost 3 bases and the J segment 4 bases; nucleotides outside the gene matches: 6. Germline V gene sequence: CDR1 WNHNN, CDR2 SYGVQD (reference sequence). The CDR3 spans 15 residues. Details on this clone: Its antigen is not identified.

Study-level results: Other equally common chains were less clonally expanded than HLA-associated TCR beta chains, a later analysis showed. Listed as cytomegalovirus-associated were over 150 TCR beta chains. Upon later analysis, TCR association rates were observed to vary by HLA locus, being highest for DRB1 and lowest for HLA-C. V- and J-gene trimming in TCR beta was tied to a missense DCLRE1C variant by an analysis performed later.

13 Jbeta primers and 60 Vbeta primers were used for the PCR. TCRdb's table, derived via immunoSEQ multiplex PCR, lists solely in-frame clones and lacks some. Of approximately 180,000 clones detected, over 65% appear once; the ten largest clones hold about 1.7%. Material: PBMCs. This TCR was recovered from a woman younger than 45 in good health and CMV-seronegative. This chain uses TRBV10-1 with TRBJ2-1; TRBD2 matches 7 bases. The CDR3 bases are TGCGCCAGCAGTGACGGGGGGAGGAATTACAATGAGCAGTTCTTC. Translation gives CASSDGGRNYNEQFF.